A selection of T cell receptor beta chains follows, all from one sample in a study of OX40 agonist ivuxolimab in advanced cancers. Data came from immunoSEQ multiplex PCR; TCRdb stores just in-frame clones and leaves some out. The repertoire holds about 61,000 clones, around 87% seen once, with roughly 1.1% in the top ten. The sequences come from CD4+ or CD8+ T cells sorted from blood, collected in a trial of the OX40 agonist ivuxolimab. These TCRs come from an adult with an advanced solid tumor such as melanoma, head and neck, liver or kidney cancer. Each CDR3 is given with its conserved first and last residue. The D gene is left open where the match is weak.

TRBV18	.	TRBJ1-2	CASSPAWGPNYGYTF
TRBV5-4	.	TRBJ1-2	CASSSGTQGSNYGYTF
TRBV15	.	TRBJ2-1	CATSRVQGYNEQFF
TRBV19	TRBD1	TRBJ1-2	CASSILPGQGNYGYTF
TRBV6-1	.	TRBJ1-5	CASSPTWGNQPQHF
TRBV5-5	TRBD1	TRBJ1-1	CASSLAIIQGGNTEAFF
TRBV7-8	.	TRBJ1-3	CASSLVPSRVRISGNTIYF
TRBV5-1	.	TRBJ1-1	CASSFEGQGEAFF
TRBV5-1	.	TRBJ2-7	CASSLTGGSSYEQYF
TRBV7-2	TRBD1	TRBJ1-2	CASSSYRGLQSNYGYTF
TRBV27	.	TRBJ2-3	CASSQRLLGGTDTQYF
TRBV28	.	TRBJ1-5	CASSLWGGSNQPQHF
TRBV19	TRBD1	TRBJ1-5	CASSPGGWQPQHF
TRBV2	.	TRBJ2-7	CASKTTSGTSNPPRDEQYF
TRBV19	.	TRBJ1-2	CASSISQSYYGYTF
TRBV19	.	TRBJ1-1	CASSIPAGRFTEAFF
TRBV5-6	.	TRBJ1-3	CASSLGGATGNTIYF
TRBV9	.	TRBJ2-2	CASSVQILAEGVGELFF
TRBV6-1	.	TRBJ1-5	CASSEPLGARSQPQHF
TRBV11-2	TRBD2	TRBJ2-3	CASSFTGGGPNTQYF
TRBV6-1	TRBD1	TRBJ1-1	CASSEPGGANTEAFF
TRBV29-1	.	TRBJ1-2	CSVGDPNYGYTF
TRBV5-6	.	TRBJ1-1	CASSFGVEDTEAFF
TRBV4-1	TRBD2	TRBJ2-3	CASSQGLAGGPTSTDTQYF
TRBV6-5	.	TRBJ1-2	CASSIYGSGAYGYTF
TRBV5-1	.	TRBJ2-2	CASSLGRVRTGELFF
TRBV19	TRBD1	TRBJ2-5	CASSFDRAETQYF
TRBV9	TRBD2	TRBJ2-5	CASSGRLAGGPETQYF
TRBV7-9	TRBD1	TRBJ1-1	CASSVTGGTEAFF
TRBV19	.	TRBJ2-5	CASSPSQNQETQYF
TRBV2	.	TRBJ1-5	CASQGDGNQPQHF
TRBV2	.	TRBJ2-1	CASSVTRGNEQFF
TRBV19	TRBD2	TRBJ2-1	CASRSGLAGDRSYNEQFF
TRBV7-2	.	TRBJ2-1	CASSFYGNEQFF